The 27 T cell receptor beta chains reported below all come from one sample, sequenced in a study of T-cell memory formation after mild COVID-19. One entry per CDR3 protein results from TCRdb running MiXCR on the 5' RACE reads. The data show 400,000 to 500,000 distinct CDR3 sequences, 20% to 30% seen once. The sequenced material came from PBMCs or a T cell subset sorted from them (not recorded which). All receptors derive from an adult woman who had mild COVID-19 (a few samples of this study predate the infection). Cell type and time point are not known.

The CDR3 DNA is TGCGCCAGCAGCCAAAGTCAAGGAGCGGCAGGACTTTACAATGAGCAGTTCTTC. Translation: CASSQSQGAAGLYNEQFF. V usage is TRBV4-3 and J usage is TRBJ2-1; possible D gene TRBD2, 5 bases. The CDR3 is 18 amino acids. Germline loops: CDR1 LGHNA, CDR2 YSLEER. Trimming cost V 2 bases and J 4 bases, with 21 bases left between them.

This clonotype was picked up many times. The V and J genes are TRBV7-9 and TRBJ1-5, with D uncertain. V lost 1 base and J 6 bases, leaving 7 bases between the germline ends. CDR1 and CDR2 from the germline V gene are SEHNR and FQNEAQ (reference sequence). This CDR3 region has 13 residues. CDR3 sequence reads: CASSLDGVQPQHF. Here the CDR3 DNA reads TGTGCCAGCAGCTTAGACGGAGTTCAGCCCCAGCATTTT.

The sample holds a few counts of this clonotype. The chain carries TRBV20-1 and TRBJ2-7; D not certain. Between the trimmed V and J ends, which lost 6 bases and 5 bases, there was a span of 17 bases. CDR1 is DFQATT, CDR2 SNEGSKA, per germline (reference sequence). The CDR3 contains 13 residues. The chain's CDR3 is CSAIDIVGHEQYF. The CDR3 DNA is TGCAGTGCGATAGATATAGTTGGCCACGAGCAGTACTTC.

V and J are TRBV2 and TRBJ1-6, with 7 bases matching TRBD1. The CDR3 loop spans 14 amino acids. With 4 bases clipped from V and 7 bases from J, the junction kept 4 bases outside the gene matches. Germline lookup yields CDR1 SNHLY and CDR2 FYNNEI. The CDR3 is CASSGQGGNSPLHF. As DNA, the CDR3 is TGTGCCAGCAGTGGCCAGGGGGGCAATTCACCCCTCCACTTT.

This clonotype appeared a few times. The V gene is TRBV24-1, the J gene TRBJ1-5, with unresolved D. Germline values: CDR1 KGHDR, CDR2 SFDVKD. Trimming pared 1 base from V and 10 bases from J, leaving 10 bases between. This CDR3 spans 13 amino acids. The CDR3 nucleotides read TGTGCCACCAGTGATTTCGGGTCAGATCCCCAGCATTTT. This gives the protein CATSDFGSDPQHF.

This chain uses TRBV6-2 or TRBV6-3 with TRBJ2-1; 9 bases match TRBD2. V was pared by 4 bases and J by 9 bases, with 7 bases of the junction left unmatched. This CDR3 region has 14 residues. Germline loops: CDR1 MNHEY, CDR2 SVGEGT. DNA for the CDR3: TGTGCCAGCAGTTTAGCGGGAGTATCCACTGAGCAGTTCTTC. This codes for CASSLAGVSTEQFF.

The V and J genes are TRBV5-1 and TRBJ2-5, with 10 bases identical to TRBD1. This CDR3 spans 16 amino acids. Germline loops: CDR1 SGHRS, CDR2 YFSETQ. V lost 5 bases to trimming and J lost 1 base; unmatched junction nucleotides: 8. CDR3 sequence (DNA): TGCGCCAGCAGTCCTGGGACAGGGGACCGCCAAGAGACCCAGTACTTC. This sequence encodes CASSPGTGDRQETQYF.

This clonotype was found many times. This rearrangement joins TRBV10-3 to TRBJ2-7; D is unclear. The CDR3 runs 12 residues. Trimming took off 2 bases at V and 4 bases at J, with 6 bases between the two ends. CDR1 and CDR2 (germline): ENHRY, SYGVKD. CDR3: CAISEVLYEQYF. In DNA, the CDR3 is TGTGCCATCAGTGAGGTCCTGTACGAGCAGTACTTC.

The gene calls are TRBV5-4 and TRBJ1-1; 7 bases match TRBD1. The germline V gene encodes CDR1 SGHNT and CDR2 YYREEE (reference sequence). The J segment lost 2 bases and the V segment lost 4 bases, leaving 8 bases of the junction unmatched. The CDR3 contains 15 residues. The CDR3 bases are TGTGCCAGCAGCGCAGGGGGGTCGATAAACACTGAAGCTTTCTTT. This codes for CASSAGGSINTEAFF.

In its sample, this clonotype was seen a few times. Here the CDR3 reads CASSEGLAGVETQYF. The CDR3 nucleotides are TGTGCCAGCAGTGAAGGACTAGCGGGAGTGGAGACCCAGTACTTC. This chain connects TRBV2 to TRBJ2-5; 12 nucleotides agree with TRBD2. The V gene end was trimmed by 1 base and the J gene end by 5 bases; junction bases not matched to a gene: 2. Germline CDR1 and CDR2: SNHLY and FYNNEI. The CDR3 is 15 residues long.

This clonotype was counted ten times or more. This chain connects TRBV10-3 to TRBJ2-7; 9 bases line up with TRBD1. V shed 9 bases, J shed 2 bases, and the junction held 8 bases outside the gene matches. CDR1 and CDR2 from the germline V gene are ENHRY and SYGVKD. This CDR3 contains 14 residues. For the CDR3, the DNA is TGTGCCATACGGGGGACAGGGATTCCCTACGAGCAGTACTTC. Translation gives CAIRGTGIPYEQYF.

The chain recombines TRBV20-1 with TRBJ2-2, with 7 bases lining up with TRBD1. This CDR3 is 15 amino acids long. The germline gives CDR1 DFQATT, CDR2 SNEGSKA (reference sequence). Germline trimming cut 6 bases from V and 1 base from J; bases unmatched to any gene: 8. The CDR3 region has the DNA TGCAGTGCCCTATACGGGACAGTGAACACCGGGGAGCTGTTTTTT. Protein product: CSALYGTVNTGELFF.

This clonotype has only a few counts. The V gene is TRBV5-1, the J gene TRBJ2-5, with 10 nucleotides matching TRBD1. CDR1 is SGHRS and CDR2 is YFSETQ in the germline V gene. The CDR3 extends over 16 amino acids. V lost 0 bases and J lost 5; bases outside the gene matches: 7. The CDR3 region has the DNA TGCGCCAGCAGCTTGGCCCTCCGGGACAGGGGTGAGACCCAGTACTTC. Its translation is CASSLALRDRGETQYF.

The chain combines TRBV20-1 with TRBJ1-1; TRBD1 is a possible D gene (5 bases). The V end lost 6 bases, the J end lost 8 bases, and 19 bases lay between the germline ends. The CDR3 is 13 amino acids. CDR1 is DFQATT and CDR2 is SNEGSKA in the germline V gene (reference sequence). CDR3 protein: CSAQGLRSDEAFF. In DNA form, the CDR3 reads TGCAGTGCCCAGGGACTGCGGAGCGACGAAGCTTTCTTT.

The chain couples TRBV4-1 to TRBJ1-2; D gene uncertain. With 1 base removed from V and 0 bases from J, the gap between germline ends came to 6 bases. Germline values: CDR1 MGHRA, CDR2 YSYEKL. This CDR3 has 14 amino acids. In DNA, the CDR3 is TGCGCCAGCAGCCAAGGAAGCTCTAACTATGGCTACACCTTC. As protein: CASSQGSSNYGYTF.

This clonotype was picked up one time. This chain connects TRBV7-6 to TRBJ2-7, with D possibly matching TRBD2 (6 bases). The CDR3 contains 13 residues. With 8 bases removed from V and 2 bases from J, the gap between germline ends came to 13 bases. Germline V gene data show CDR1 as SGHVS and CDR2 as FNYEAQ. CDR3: CASSGDFPYEQYF. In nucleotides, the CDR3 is TGTGCCAGCTCGGGGGATTTCCCCTACGAGCAGTACTTC. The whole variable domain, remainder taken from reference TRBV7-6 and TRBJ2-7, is GAGVSQSPRYKVTKRGQDVALRCDPISGHVSLYWYRQALGQGPEFLTYFNYEAQQDKSGLPNDRFSAERPEGSISTLTIQRTEQRDSAMYRCASSGDFPYEQYFGPGTRLTVT.

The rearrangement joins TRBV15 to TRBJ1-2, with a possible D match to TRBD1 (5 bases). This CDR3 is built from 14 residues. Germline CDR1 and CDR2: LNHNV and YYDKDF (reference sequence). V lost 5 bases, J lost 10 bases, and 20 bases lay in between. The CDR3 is CATSFPPRDLDYTF. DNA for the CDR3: TGTGCCACCAGCTTTCCTCCCCGGGACCTAGACTACACCTTC. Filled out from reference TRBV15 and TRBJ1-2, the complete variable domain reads DAMVIQNPRYQVTQFGKPVTLSCSQTLNHNVMYWYQQKSSQAPKLLFHYYDKDFNNEADTPDNFQSRRPNTSFCFLDIRSPGLGDTAMYLCATSFPPRDLDYTFGSGTRLTVV.

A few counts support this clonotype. CDR3 bases: TGTGCCAGCAGCGGACCGACGGTGCTCGGCTATGGCTACACCTTC. It translates to CASSGPTVLGYGYTF. This sequence joins TRBV9 and TRBJ1-2; D not certain. Germline-derived CDR1 and CDR2 are SGDLS and YYNGEE. This CDR3 is built from 15 residues. Trimming took 3 bases from V and 4 from J, leaving 16 bases between them.

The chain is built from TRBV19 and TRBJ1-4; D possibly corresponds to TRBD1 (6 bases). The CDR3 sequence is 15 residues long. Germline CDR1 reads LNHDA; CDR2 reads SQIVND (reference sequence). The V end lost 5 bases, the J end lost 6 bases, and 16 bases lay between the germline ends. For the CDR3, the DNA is TGTGCCAGTAGTCCGACAACCGGGGGCGATGAAAAACTGTTTTTT. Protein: CASSPTTGGDEKLFF.

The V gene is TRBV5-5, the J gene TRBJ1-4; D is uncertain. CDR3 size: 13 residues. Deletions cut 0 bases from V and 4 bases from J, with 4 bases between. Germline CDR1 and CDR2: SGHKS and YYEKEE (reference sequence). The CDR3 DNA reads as TGTGCCAGCAGCTTGGCCAATAATGAAAAACTGTTTTTT. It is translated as CASSLANNEKLFF.

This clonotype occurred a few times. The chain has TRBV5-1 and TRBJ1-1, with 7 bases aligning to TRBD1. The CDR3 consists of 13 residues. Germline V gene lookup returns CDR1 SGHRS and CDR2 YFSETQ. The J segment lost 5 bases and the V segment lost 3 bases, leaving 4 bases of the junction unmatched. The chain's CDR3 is CASSSDRVTEAFF. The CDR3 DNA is TGCGCCAGCAGCTCAGACAGGGTGACTGAAGCTTTCTTT. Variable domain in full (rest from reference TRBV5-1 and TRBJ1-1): KAGVTQTPRYLIKTRGQQVTLSCSPISGHRSVSWYQQTPGQGLQFLFEYFSETQRNKGNFPGRFSGRQFSNSRSEMNVSTLELGDSALYLCASSSDRVTEAFFGQGTRLTVV.

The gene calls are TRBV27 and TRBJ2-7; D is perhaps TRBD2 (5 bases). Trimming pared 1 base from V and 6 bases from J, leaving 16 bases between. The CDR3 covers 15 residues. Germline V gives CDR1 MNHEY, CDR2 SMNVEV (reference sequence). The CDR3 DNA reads TGTGCCAGCAGTTTATACCGGGAAATGCTGGGCGAGCAGTACTTC. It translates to CASSLYREMLGEQYF.

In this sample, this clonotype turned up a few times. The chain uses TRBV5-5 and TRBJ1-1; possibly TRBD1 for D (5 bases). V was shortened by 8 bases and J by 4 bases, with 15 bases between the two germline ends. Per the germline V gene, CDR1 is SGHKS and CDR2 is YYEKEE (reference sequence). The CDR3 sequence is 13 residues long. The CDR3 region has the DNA TGTGCCAGTAACTCGGGGAGGGGCACTGAAGCTTTCTTT. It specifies CASNSGRGTEAFF. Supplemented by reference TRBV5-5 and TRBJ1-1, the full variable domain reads DAGVTQSPTHLIKTRGQQVTLRCSPISGHKSVSWYQQVLGQGPQFIFQYYEKEERGRGNFPDRFSARQFPNYSSELNVNALLLGDSALYLCASNSGRGTEAFFGQGTRLTVV.

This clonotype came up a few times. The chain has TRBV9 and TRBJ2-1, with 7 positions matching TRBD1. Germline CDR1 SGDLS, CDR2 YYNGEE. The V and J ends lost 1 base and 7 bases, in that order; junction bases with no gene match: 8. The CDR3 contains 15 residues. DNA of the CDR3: TGTGCCAGCAGCGTACCAACGGACAGGAATAATGAGCAGTTCTTC. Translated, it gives CASSVPTDRNNEQFF. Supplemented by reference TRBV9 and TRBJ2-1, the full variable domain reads DSGVTQTPKHLITATGQRVTLRCSPRSGDLSVYWYQQSLDQGLQFLIQYYNGEERAKGNILERFSAQQFPDLHSELNLSSLELGDSALYFCASSVPTDRNNEQFFGPGTRLTVL.

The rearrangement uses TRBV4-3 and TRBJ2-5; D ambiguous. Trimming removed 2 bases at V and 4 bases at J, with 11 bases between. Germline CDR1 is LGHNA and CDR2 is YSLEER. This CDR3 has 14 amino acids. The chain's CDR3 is CASSQNPWAETQYF. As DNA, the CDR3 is TGCGCCAGCAGCCAAAACCCCTGGGCAGAGACCCAGTACTTC.

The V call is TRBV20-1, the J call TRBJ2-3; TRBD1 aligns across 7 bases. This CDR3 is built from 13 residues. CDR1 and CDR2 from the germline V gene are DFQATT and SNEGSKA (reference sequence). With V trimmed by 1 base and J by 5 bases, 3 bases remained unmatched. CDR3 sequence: CSARVGDRDTQYF. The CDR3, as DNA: TGCAGTGCTAGAGTGGGGGACAGAGATACGCAGTATTTT.

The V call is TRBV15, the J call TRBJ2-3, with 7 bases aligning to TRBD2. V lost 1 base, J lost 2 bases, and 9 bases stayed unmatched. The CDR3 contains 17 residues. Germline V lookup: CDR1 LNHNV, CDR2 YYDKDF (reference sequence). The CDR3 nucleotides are TGTGCCACCAGCAGAGCAGGAGGGCTAGCGGCCACAGATACGCAGTATTTT. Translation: CATSRAGGLAATDTQYF.